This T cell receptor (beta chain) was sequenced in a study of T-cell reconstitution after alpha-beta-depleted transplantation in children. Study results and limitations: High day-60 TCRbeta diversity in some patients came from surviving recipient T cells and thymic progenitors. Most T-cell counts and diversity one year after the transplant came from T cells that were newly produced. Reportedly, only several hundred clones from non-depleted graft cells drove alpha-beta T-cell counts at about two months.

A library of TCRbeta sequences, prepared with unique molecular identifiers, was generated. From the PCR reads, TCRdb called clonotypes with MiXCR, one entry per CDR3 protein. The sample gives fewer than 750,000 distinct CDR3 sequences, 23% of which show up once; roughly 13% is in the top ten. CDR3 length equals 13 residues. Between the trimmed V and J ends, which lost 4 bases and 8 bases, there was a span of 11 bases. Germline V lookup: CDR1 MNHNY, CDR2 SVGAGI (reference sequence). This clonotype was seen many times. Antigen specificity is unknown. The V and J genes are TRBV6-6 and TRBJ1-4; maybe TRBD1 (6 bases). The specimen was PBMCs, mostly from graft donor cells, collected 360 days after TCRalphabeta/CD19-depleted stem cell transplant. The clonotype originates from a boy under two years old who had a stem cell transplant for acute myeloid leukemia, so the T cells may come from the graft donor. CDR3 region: CASSLTGSEKLFF. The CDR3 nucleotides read TGTGCCAGCAGTTTAACAGGGAGCGAAAAACTGTTTTTT.